This T cell receptor beta chain was identified in a study of T-cell memory formation after mild COVID-19. About the research overall: The study found TCR clusters largely donor specific.

Comments on this clonotype: Antigen specificity is unknown.

Study-wide findings and caveats: The study found contracting CD4+ clones mainly in CM and EM and contracting CD8+ clones in EMRA.

cDNA libraries for TCR alpha and TCR beta, carrying sample barcodes and UMIs, came from 5'RACE with constant-segment primers. TCRdb re-called the 5' RACE reads with MiXCR, one entry per CDR3 protein. The data contain 250,000 to 300,000 distinct CDR3 sequences, around 15% of them seen just once; the ten biggest clones take up around 23%. The origin of this receptor is a man aged 18 to 30 who had mild COVID-19 (a few samples of this study predate the infection). Cell type and time point are not known. Source material: PBMCs or a T cell subset sorted from them (not recorded which).

The CDR3 coding sequence is TGTGCCAGTAGGTCTACAGGATTGGTCACTGAAGCTTTCTTT. This gives the protein CASRSTGLVTEAFF. The rearrangement joins TRBV19 to TRBJ1-1, with TRBD1 as a possible D gene (5 bases). CDR3 length: 14 residues. From germline, CDR1 is LNHDA and CDR2 SQIVND (reference sequence). V was pared by 6 bases and J by 4 bases, with 15 bases between. Full variable domain (outside the CDR3, taken from reference TRBV19 and TRBJ1-1): DGGITQSPKYLFRKEGQNVTLSCEQNLNHDAMYWYRQDPGQGLRLIYYSQIVNDFQKGDIAEGYSVSREKKESFPLTVTSAQKNPTAFYLCASRSTGLVTEAFFGQGTRLTVV.